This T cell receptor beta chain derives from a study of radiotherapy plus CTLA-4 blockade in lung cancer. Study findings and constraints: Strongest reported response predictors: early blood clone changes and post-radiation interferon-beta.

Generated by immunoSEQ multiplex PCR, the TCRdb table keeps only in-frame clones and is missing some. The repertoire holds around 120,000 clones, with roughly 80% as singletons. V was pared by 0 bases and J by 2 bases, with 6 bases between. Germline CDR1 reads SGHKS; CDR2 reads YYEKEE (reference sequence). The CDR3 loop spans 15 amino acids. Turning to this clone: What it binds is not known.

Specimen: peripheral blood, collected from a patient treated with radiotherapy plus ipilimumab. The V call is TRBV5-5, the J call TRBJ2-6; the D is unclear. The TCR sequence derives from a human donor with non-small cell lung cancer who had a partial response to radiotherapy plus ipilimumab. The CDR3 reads CASSLAVAGANVLTF. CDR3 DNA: TGTGCCAGCAGCTTGGCAGTGGCTGGGGCCAACGTCCTGACTTTC.